This TCR beta chain is from a study of human T cells and chemical hapten exposure. MiXCR, run by TCRdb on the RACE reads, gives a single entry per CDR3 protein. The data contain roughly 96,000 distinct CDR3 sequences, 9.3% of them seen just once; the ten biggest clones take up approximately 2.2%. CDR1 is MDHEN, CDR2 SYDVKM, per germline. The CDR3 length is 15 residues. The V gene lost 2 bases and the J gene lost 1 base, with 11 bases spanning the gap. Time point defined: patch test 2, 6 weeks after DPC sensitization. Indicated treatment: therapeutic diphenylcyclopropenone sensitization with weekly scalp DPC. This clonotype turned up a few times.

This sequence was found in a woman in her 40s with alopecia areata. Some clones in this sample may be carry-over from other donors' samples. Sample: whole blood, taken in connection with sensitization to the hapten diphenylcyclopropenone (DPC). This chain connects TRBV28 to TRBJ2-5; no definite D call. CDR3 sequence (DNA): TGTGCCAGCAGTTTAGGTGGACGGATCCAAGAGACCCAGTACTTC. It yields the protein CASSLGGRIQETQYF. The full variable domain, with the rest looked up from reference TRBV28 and TRBJ2-5, is DVKVTQSSRYLVKRTGEKVFLECVQDMDHENMFWYRQDPGLGLRLIYFSYDVKMKEKGDIPEGYSVSREKKERFSLILESASTNQTSMYLCASSLGGRIQETQYFGPGTRLLVL.